Below, 32 T cell receptor beta chains from the same sample are listed, as sequenced in a study of blood T cell repertoires in COVID-19. Measured with immunoSEQ multiplex PCR; TCRdb has only the in-frame clones, and not every one. Here the sample spans fewer than 650,000 clones, about 88% being singletons. The sample comprised peripheral blood. The receptors here all came from a woman aged 45-65 years with COVID-19, enrolled during active disease.

This rearrangement joins TRBV11-2 to TRBJ2-3, with a tentative D call TRBD2 (5 bases). The CDR3 spans 16 residues. V was shortened by 5 bases and J by 2 bases, with 17 bases between the two germline ends. Germline V gene data show CDR1 as SGHAT and CDR2 as FQNNGV. CDR3 nucleotide sequence: TGTGCCAGCAGCCTGCGGGCGGCCCAACTCACAGATACGCAGTATTTT. Translated, it gives CASSLRAAQLTDTQYF.

This sequence joins TRBV29-1 and TRBJ2-7, with 9 bases fitting TRBD1. The germline CDR1 and CDR2 sequences are SQVTM and ANQGSEA. V lost 4 bases to trimming and J lost 6 bases; unmatched junction nucleotides: 13. This CDR3 region has 15 residues. As DNA, the CDR3 is TGCAGCGTTGGAGGGTCGGGACAGGGAGAACGCGAGCAGTACTTC. It encodes CSVGGSGQGEREQYF.

The rearrangement uses TRBV28 and TRBJ1-1, with D perhaps TRBD1 (5 bases). The length of the CDR3 is 18 residues. CDR1 MDHEN and CDR2 SYDVKM come from the germline V gene. V lost 5 bases, J lost 0 bases, and 22 bases lay in between. The CDR3 spells CASSPISGRGWVNTEAFF. The CDR3 DNA sequence: TGTGCCAGCAGTCCCATATCCGGTCGGGGGTGGGTGAACACTGAAGCTTTCTTT.

The V gene is TRBV5-1, the J gene TRBJ1-2; D is unresolved. Per germline, CDR1 SGHRS and CDR2 YFSETQ. The V end lost 0 bases, the J end lost 4 bases, and 7 bases lay between the germline ends. The CDR3 is 13 residues long. The CDR3 is CASSLESLYGYTF. The CDR3 coding sequence is TGCGCCAGCAGCTTGGAGAGTCTCTATGGCTACACCTTC.

The chain has TRBV3-1 (or the pseudogene TRBV3-2) and TRBJ2-3; D perhaps matches TRBD1 (5 bases). The V end lost 0 bases, the J end lost 2 bases, and 12 bases lay between the germline ends. There are 16 residues in the CDR3. The germline CDR1 and CDR2 sequences are LGHDT and YNNKEL (reference sequence). CDR3 protein: CASSQDLRGNTDTQYF. CDR3 nucleotide sequence: TGTGCCAGCAGCCAAGATCTTAGGGGCAACACAGATACGCAGTATTTT.

The chain is built from TRBV27 and TRBJ1-2; possible D gene TRBD1, 6 bases. This CDR3 region has 14 residues. V lost 8 bases to trimming and J lost 0 bases, with 13 bases between them. The germline CDR1 and CDR2 sequences are MNHEY and SMNVEV (reference sequence). Here the CDR3 DNA reads TGTGCCAGCGGTACAGGGCTACCTAACTATGGCTACACCTTC. Translating gives CASGTGLPNYGYTF.

The chain couples TRBV6-7 to TRBJ2-7; 9 bases agree with TRBD2. TRBV6-7 qualifies as an ORF whose function is uncertain. The CDR3 extends over 14 amino acids. V dropped 11 bases and J dropped 4; count of bases not matched to a gene: 12. CDR3 coding DNA: TGTGCCGCGGGGACTAGCCGGCTTGGGTACGAGCAGTACTTC. It yields the protein CAAGTSRLGYEQYF.

The chain employs TRBV5-5 and TRBJ2-3; 10 nucleotides agree with TRBD1. Trimming at V came to 4 bases and at J to 2 bases, leaving 4 bases not matched to a gene. The CDR3 has 15 amino acids. CDR1 SGHKS and CDR2 YYEKEE come from the germline V gene (reference sequence). The chain's CDR3 is CASSLGTGDTDTQYF. CDR3 coding DNA: TGTGCCAGCAGCCTCGGGACAGGGGACACAGATACGCAGTATTTT.

This clone was counted at least ten times. The chain employs TRBV29-1 and TRBJ2-5, with D perhaps matching TRBD1 (6 bases). The CDR3 length is 12 residues. Germline values: CDR1 SQVTM, CDR2 ANQGSEA. The V end lost 7 bases, the J end lost 0 bases, and 9 bases lay between the germline ends. CDR3: CSARDNQETQYF. CDR3 nucleotide sequence: TGCAGCGCTCGGGACAACCAAGAGACCCAGTACTTC.

The rearrangement uses TRBV7-2 and TRBJ2-7, with 8 positions matching TRBD1. The germline V gene has CDR1 SGHTA and CDR2 FQGNSA. CDR3 length: 14 residues. V shed 7 bases, J shed 5 bases, and the junction held 10 bases outside the gene matches. Here the CDR3 DNA reads TGTGCCAGCAACCGACAGGGGTTTAGAGACGAGCAGTACTTC. Translated: CASNRQGFRDEQYF.

Only one count was recorded for this clone. This rearrangement joins TRBV18 to TRBJ2-1; 7 bases line up with TRBD1. With V trimmed by 0 bases and J by 6 bases, 14 bases remained unmatched. CDR3 length equals 18 residues. Germline CDR1 and CDR2: KGHSH and LQKENI. The CDR3 reads CASSPPLIDRDILNEQFF. DNA for the CDR3: TGTGCCAGCTCACCACCTCTGATCGACAGGGACATCCTCAATGAGCAGTTCTTC.

The chain has TRBV12-3 or TRBV12-4 and TRBJ1-1; the D is unclear. The V end was cut by 6 bases, the J end by 4 bases, with 9 bases between. This CDR3 comprises 12 residues. Written as DNA, the CDR3 is TGTGCCAGCAGGCGAGAGGGCACTGAAGCTTTCTTT. It codes for CASRREGTEAFF.

This clone has a handful of counts. The chain has TRBV2 and TRBJ1-1, with 7 bases aligning to TRBD1. The CDR3 covers 14 residues. Germline assignment: CDR1 SNHLY and CDR2 FYNNEI. With V trimmed by 4 bases and J by 3 bases, 5 bases remained unmatched. CDR3 sequence (DNA): TGTGCCAGCAGTGGGGACAGCAGCTACACTGAAGCTTTCTTT. It is translated as CASSGDSSYTEAFF.

The CDR3 reads CAWNGIRTSGESYEQYF. CDR3 nucleotide sequence: TGTGCCTGGAACGGAATTAGAACTAGCGGGGAATCCTACGAGCAGTACTTC. J is TRBJ2-7 and V is TRBV30, with 10 bases that match TRBD2. Germline V gives CDR1 GTSNPN, CDR2 SVGIG (reference sequence). After removal of 4 bases from V and 1 base from J, the junction contained 13 bases not matched to a gene. The CDR3 has 17 residues.

This sequence joins TRBV11-2 and TRBJ2-4; 9 bases are shared with TRBD1. Germline lookup yields CDR1 SGHAT and CDR2 FQNNGV. The trim removed 5 bases at V and 0 bases at J, leaving 11 bases unmatched. There are 18 residues in the CDR3. The CDR3 reads CASSPGQGVPLAKNIQYF. CDR3 coding DNA: TGTGCCAGCAGCCCGGGACAGGGAGTGCCTCTAGCCAAAAACATTCAGTACTTC.

The chain employs TRBV6-5 and TRBJ2-4; tentative D call: TRBD2 (6 bases). Trimming took 0 bases from V and 8 from J, leaving 11 bases between them. Germline V gene sequence: CDR1 MNHEY, CDR2 SVGAGI. The CDR3 contains 14 residues. The CDR3 DNA follows: TGTGCCAGCAGTTACTCGACTAGGGAGGACATTCAGTACTTC. Translated, it gives CASSYSTREDIQYF.

Concerning this clone itself: Other nucleotide sequences in the sample specify the same CDR3. The V call is TRBV18, the J call TRBJ2-2, with 8 bases identical to TRBD2. The V gene's germline CDR1 is KGHSH and CDR2 LQKENI. The ends lost 3 bases at V and 3 bases at J; junction bases unmatched: 6. CDR3 size: 16 residues. The CDR3 region is CASSPLSGGDTGELFF. In nucleotides, the CDR3 is TGTGCCAGCTCACCCTTAAGCGGGGGAGACACCGGGGAGCTGTTTTTT.

V usage is TRBV5-4 and J usage is TRBJ2-1; 7 nucleotides align to TRBD2. The CDR3 extends over 14 amino acids. With 4 bases clipped from V and 4 bases from J, the junction kept 5 bases outside the gene matches. Germline CDR1 is SGHNT and CDR2 is YYREEE (reference sequence). The CDR3: CASSGPSGYNEQFF. The CDR3 coding sequence is TGTGCCAGCAGCGGACCTAGCGGTTACAATGAGCAGTTCTTC.

This clone has a single count. The genes are TRBV2 and TRBJ2-7, with D maybe TRBD2 (5 bases). Trimming took off 8 bases at V and 7 bases at J, with 18 bases between the two ends. The germline V gene has CDR1 SNHLY and CDR2 FYNNEI. The CDR3 has 13 amino acids. CDR3 loop: CASGLGLFREQYF. In DNA form, the CDR3 reads TGTGCCAGCGGCCTCGGACTGTTCAGGGAGCAGTACTTC.

This sequence joins TRBV7-2 and TRBJ2-3, with 10 bases identical to TRBD2. The germline CDR1 and CDR2 sequences are SGHTA and FQGNSA. This CDR3 spans 15 amino acids. The V and J ends lost 3 bases and 5 bases, in that order; junction bases with no gene match: 5. CDR3 loop: CASSLASGGIDTQYF. In DNA form, the CDR3 reads TGTGCCAGCAGCTTGGCTAGCGGGGGTATAGATACGCAGTATTTT.

The chain couples TRBV19 to TRBJ1-2; TRBD1 is a possible D gene (5 bases). There are 13 residues in the CDR3. The V gene lost 5 bases and the J gene lost 4 bases, with 11 bases spanning the gap. Germline CDR1 LNHDA, CDR2 SQIVND (reference sequence). This CDR3 is CASSEQASYGYTF. DNA for the CDR3: TGTGCCAGTAGTGAACAGGCAAGCTATGGCTACACCTTC. Complete variable domain (other parts from reference TRBV19 and TRBJ1-2): DGGITQSPKYLFRKEGQNVTLSCEQNLNHDAMYWYRQDPGQGLRLIYYSQIVNDFQKGDIAEGYSVSREKKESFPLTVTSAQKNPTAFYLCASSEQASYGYTFGSGTRLTVV.

The chain recombines TRBV5-4 with TRBJ1-4; maybe TRBD1 (5 bases). The V end was cut by 2 bases, the J end by 8 bases, with 13 bases between. The CDR3 loop spans 14 amino acids. Germline CDR1 reads SGHNT; CDR2 reads YYREEE (reference sequence). The CDR3 loop is CASSLMSPGEKLFF. The CDR3 nucleotides are TGTGCCAGCAGCTTAATGTCACCAGGGGAAAAACTGTTTTTT.

The chain couples TRBV12-5 to TRBJ1-5, with 11 bases that match TRBD1. The CDR3 has 15 amino acids. The junction had 9 bases not matched to a gene; V was cut back by 6 bases and J by 8 bases. The germline gives CDR1 LGHNT, CDR2 FRNRAP. In DNA, the CDR3 is TGTGCTAGTGGGGCAGGACAGGGGGCTTGGAAGCCCCAGCATTTT. This translates into CASGAGQGAWKPQHF.

CDR3 region: CASSSEADQPQHF. The CDR3 DNA reads as TGTGCCAGCAGCTCAGAGGCCGATCAGCCCCAGCATTTT. The V gene is TRBV7-9, the J gene TRBJ1-5; D uncertain. V was pared by 4 bases and J by 5 bases, with 9 bases between. Germline assignment: CDR1 SEHNR and CDR2 FQNEAQ (reference sequence). The CDR3 totals 13 residues. Full variable domain (rest looked up from reference TRBV7-9 and TRBJ1-5): DTGVSQNPRHKITKRGQNVTFRCDPISEHNRLYWYRQTLGQGPEFLTYFQNEAQLEKSRLLSDRFSAERPKGSFSTLEIQRTEQGDSAMYLCASSSEADQPQHFGDGTRLSIL.

The chain employs TRBV28 and TRBJ2-3; TRBD1 matches 7 bases. The length of the CDR3 is 18 residues. The ends lost 4 bases at V and 2 bases at J; junction bases unmatched: 15. CDR1 is MDHEN, CDR2 SYDVKM, per germline. In DNA, the CDR3 is TGTGCCAGCAGTTCGATTGGGCCTTCGGGACAGACCACAGATACGCAGTATTTT. Amino acids: CASSSIGPSGQTTDTQYF.

The count of this clone is one. The V call is TRBV7-8, the J call TRBJ1-3, with D unclear. Between the trimmed V and J ends, which lost 2 bases and 1 base, there was a span of 6 bases. The CDR3 totals 14 residues. Germline CDR1 and CDR2: SGHVS and FQNEAQ. The CDR3 DNA follows: TGTGCCAGCAGCTTATCAGGATCTGGAAACACCATATATTTT. It encodes CASSLSGSGNTIYF.

This chain connects TRBV2 to TRBJ2-5, with 13 positions matching TRBD2. Germline V CDR1 and CDR2: SNHLY, FYNNEI. V was clipped by 6 bases and J by 1 base; unmatched bases: 2. This CDR3 region has 15 residues. Here the CDR3 reads CASSGLAGAQETQYF. The CDR3, as DNA: TGTGCCAGCAGCGGACTAGCGGGGGCCCAAGAGACCCAGTACTTC.

The chain joins TRBV19 to TRBJ1-2; 7 bases fit TRBD1. Germline V gene data show CDR1 as LNHDA and CDR2 as SQIVND (reference sequence). The CDR3 sequence is 17 residues long. V gave up 0 bases and J gave up 4 bases; unmatched junction bases: 11. The CDR3 sequence: CASSIDRFVGDSYGYTF. As DNA, the CDR3 is TGTGCCAGTAGTATAGATCGGTTCGTGGGGGACAGCTATGGCTACACCTTC.

This clone was detected only once. The V call is TRBV7-2, the J call TRBJ1-1, with D perhaps matching TRBD1 (6 bases). Germline values: CDR1 SGHTA, CDR2 FQGNSA. The CDR3 length is 15 residues. V was trimmed by 2 bases and J by 1 base, leaving 11 bases between them. As DNA, the CDR3 is TGTGCCAGCAGCTTACAGACAGGCTGGAACACTGAAGCTTTCTTT. Amino acids: CASSLQTGWNTEAFF.

J is TRBJ2-7 and V is TRBV18, with D tentatively TRBD2 (5 bases). The CDR3 is 13 amino acids. V lost 3 bases and J 2 bases, leaving 8 bases between the germline ends. CDR1 and CDR2 (germline): KGHSH, LQKENI. The CDR3 nucleotides read TGTGCCAGCTCACCCCCCGGGACCTACGAGCAGTACTTC. Translation: CASSPPGTYEQYF. The entire variable domain, with the rest obtained from reference TRBV18 and TRBJ2-7, is as follows: NAGVMQNPRHLVRRRGQEARLRCSPMKGHSHVYWYRQLPEEGLKFMVYLQKENIIDESGMPKERFSAEFPKEGPSILRIQQVVRGDSAAYFCASSPPGTYEQYFGPGTRLTVT.

The rearrangement uses TRBV5-5 and TRBJ1-1; D not certain. The germline V and J ends were trimmed by 6 bases and 2 bases, with 8 bases remaining between them. Germline values: CDR1 SGHKS, CDR2 YYEKEE (reference sequence). The CDR3 is 12 residues long. In nucleotides, the CDR3 is TGTGCCAGCATAGGGAGAAACACTGAAGCTTTCTTT. This encodes CASIGRNTEAFF.

CDR3 protein: CASSRKVSRAQPQHF. The CDR3 coding sequence is TGTGCCAGCAGCAGAAAGGTTTCTAGAGCGCAGCCCCAGCATTTT. The chain combines TRBV21-1 with TRBJ1-5. TRBV21-1 is listed as a pseudogene. The CDR3 contains 15 residues.